The 18 T cell receptor beta chains listed next were all sequenced from one sample in a study of control samples from healthy donors and cancer patients. The assay was immunoSEQ multiplex PCR, and TCRdb's table has in-frame clones only and misses some. The repertoire has 90,000 to 120,000 clones, just under 85% of them found once; the top ten carry about 5.9%. Input material: blood. These receptors came from a man between 18 and 35 years old in good health.

V usage is TRBV19 and J usage is TRBJ1-5; no firm D call. Germline values: CDR1 LNHDA, CDR2 SQIVND (reference sequence). Trimming shortened V by 3 bases and J by 1 base, and 7 bases separated the two germline ends. This CDR3 is 14 amino acids long. The CDR3 DNA is TGTGCCAGTAGTATTCTGGGGAGCAATCAGCCCCAGCATTTT. This encodes CASSILGSNQPQHF.

The chain joins TRBV25-1 to TRBJ1-5; the D is unclear. The V gene's germline CDR1 is MGHDK and CDR2 SYGVNS. The CDR3 has 11 amino acids. Trimming stripped 5 bases from V and 12 bases from J, with 11 bases between. The CDR3 spells CASSPGEGQHF. CDR3 DNA: TGTGCCAGCAGTCCCGGGGAAGGCCAGCATTTT. Using reference TRBV25-1 and TRBJ1-5 for the parts outside the CDR3, the full variable domain is EADIYQTPRYLVIGTGKKITLECSQTMGHDKMYWYQQDPGMELHLIHYSYGVNSTEKGDLSSESTVSRIRTEHFPLTLESARPSHTSQYLCASSPGEGQHFGDGTRLSIL.

The chain links TRBV7-9 to TRBJ2-2, with 7 positions matching TRBD1. Germline values: CDR1 SEHNR, CDR2 FQNEAQ (reference sequence). The length of the CDR3 is 15 residues. V lost 2 bases, J lost 4 bases, and 4 bases stayed unmatched. CDR3 residues: CASSLLGGVTGELFF. As DNA, the CDR3 is TGTGCCAGCAGCTTACTAGGGGGCGTCACCGGGGAGCTGTTTTTT.

This rearrangement joins TRBV6-1 to TRBJ2-3, with D possibly TRBD1 on 6 matching bases. Germline CDR1 reads MNHNS; CDR2 reads SASEGT. The V end was cut by 4 bases, the J end by 0 bases, with 20 bases between. The CDR3 runs to 18 residues. As DNA, the CDR3 is TGTGCCAGCAGTGCAATTCCCGGGACACATATTAGCACAGATACGCAGTATTTT. It is translated as CASSAIPGTHISTDTQYF.

V usage is TRBV25-1 and J usage is TRBJ1-2; 10 bases are a match to TRBD1. The CDR3 has 14 amino acids. Trimming cost V 8 bases and J 1 base; bases outside gene matches: 4. Per the germline V gene, CDR1 is MGHDK and CDR2 is SYGVNS. The CDR3 DNA reads as TGTGCCAGCCTGGGACAGGGGCATAACTATGGCTACACCTTC. Its translation is CASLGQGHNYGYTF.

The rearrangement uses TRBV11-2 and TRBJ2-5; D perhaps matches TRBD1 (6 bases). With 3 bases removed from V and 10 bases from J, the gap between germline ends came to 15 bases. The V gene's germline CDR1 is SGHAT and CDR2 FQNNGV. This CDR3 is 13 amino acids long. The CDR3 here is CASSFQGSRSQYF. The CDR3, as DNA: TGTGCCAGCAGCTTCCAGGGGTCCCGAAGCCAGTACTTC. Using reference TRBV11-2 and TRBJ2-5 for the parts outside the CDR3, the full variable domain is EAGVAQSPRYKIIEKRQSVAFWCNPISGHATLYWYQQILGQGPKLLIQFQNNGVVDDSQLPKDRFSAERLKGVDSTLKIQPAKLEDSAVYLCASSFQGSRSQYFGPGTRLLVL.

The chain employs TRBV25-1 and TRBJ2-1; D gene unclear. V shed 1 base and J shed 2 bases, with 18 bases lying between them. The CDR3 has 18 amino acids. Germline CDR1 is MGHDK and CDR2 is SYGVNS. The CDR3 sequence: CASSESQPAPGPYNEQFF. Here the CDR3 DNA reads TGTGCCAGCAGTGAATCCCAACCGGCCCCTGGGCCCTACAATGAGCAGTTCTTC.

The chain couples TRBV30 to TRBJ1-5, with D perhaps TRBD1 (5 bases). The CDR3 covers 13 residues. Germline lookup yields CDR1 GTSNPN and CDR2 SVGIG (reference sequence). V was shortened by 2 bases and J by 1 base, with 6 bases between the two germline ends. The CDR3 protein is CAWSPGSNQPQHF. The CDR3, as DNA: TGTGCCTGGAGTCCAGGGAGCAATCAGCCCCAGCATTTT. The full variable domain, completed using reference TRBV30 and TRBJ1-5, is SQTIHQWPATLVQPVGSPLSLECTVEGTSNPNLYWYRQAAGRGLQLLFYSVGIGQISSEVPQNLSASRPQDRQFILSSKKLLLSDSGFYLCAWSPGSNQPQHFGDGTRLSIL.

This clone was found once. The chain links TRBV11-2 to TRBJ2-1; unclear D gene. V lost 3 bases and J lost 4, with 4 bases in between. Per germline, CDR1 SGHAT and CDR2 FQNNGV. The CDR3 totals 12 residues. The CDR3: CASSFVYNEQFF. In DNA, the CDR3 is TGTGCCAGCAGCTTCGTTTACAATGAGCAGTTCTTC. Using reference TRBV11-2 and TRBJ2-1 for the parts outside the CDR3, the full variable domain is EAGVAQSPRYKIIEKRQSVAFWCNPISGHATLYWYQQILGQGPKLLIQFQNNGVVDDSQLPKDRFSAERLKGVDSTLKIQPAKLEDSAVYLCASSFVYNEQFFGPGTRLTVL.

This chain links TRBV25-1 with TRBJ2-3; D is possibly TRBD1 or TRBD2 (5 bases each). V lost 4 bases and J lost 15, with 23 bases in between. Germline CDR1 reads MGHDK; CDR2 reads SYGVNS. There are 14 residues in the CDR3. The CDR3 loop reads CASSVNPRDRPIYF. The CDR3 DNA reads as TGTGCCAGCAGTGTAAACCCCCGGGACCGCCCTATCTATTTT.

The chain combines TRBV5-6 with TRBJ1-1; no definite D call. The CDR3 covers 14 residues. Germline CDR1 reads SGHDT; CDR2 reads YYEEEE. Trimming shortened V by 6 bases and J by 0 bases, and 12 bases separated the two germline ends. CDR3 sequence (DNA): TGTGCCAGCACCTTTCGGGCTCTGAACACTGAAGCTTTCTTT. It yields the protein CASTFRALNTEAFF. Full variable domain (rest looked up from reference TRBV5-6 and TRBJ1-1): DAGVTQSPTHLIKTRGQQVTLRCSPKSGHDTVSWYQQALGQGPQFIFQYYEEEERQRGNFPDRFSGHQFPNYSSELNVNALLLGDSALYLCASTFRALNTEAFFGQGTRLTVV.

This clone was found once. The genes are TRBV11-3 and TRBJ2-7; D might be TRBD2 (6 bases). V was cut by 0 bases and J by 0 bases, with 9 bases left in between. This CDR3 is built from 15 residues. Germline CDR1 SGHNT, CDR2 YENEEA. The CDR3 DNA follows: TGTGCCAGCAGCTTAGACCGGGGGAGCTCCTACGAGCAGTACTTC. This translates into CASSLDRGSSYEQYF.

On this clone itself: The identical CDR3 is also encoded by other nucleotide sequences in the sample. This sequence joins TRBV10-3 and TRBJ2-1, with D perhaps TRBD2 (6 bases). Between the trimmed V and J ends, which lost 5 bases and 6 bases, there was a span of 8 bases. The CDR3 extends over 12 amino acids. CDR1 and CDR2 (germline): ENHRY, SYGVKD. CDR3 region: CAISLGGNEQFF. The CDR3 nucleotides are TGTGCCATCAGTCTCGGGGGCAATGAGCAGTTCTTC.

This chain links TRBV2 with TRBJ2-5, with 12 bases that match TRBD2. The ends lost 7 bases at V and 2 bases at J; junction bases unmatched: 5. This CDR3 region has 15 residues. Germline assignment: CDR1 SNHLY and CDR2 FYNNEI. Here the CDR3 reads CASNLLAGGQETQYF. The CDR3 nucleotides are TGTGCCAGCAACCTACTAGCGGGGGGACAAGAGACCCAGTACTTC. The variable domain in full, with the rest retrieved from reference TRBV2 and TRBJ2-5, is EPEVTQTPSHQVTQMGQEVILRCVPISNHLYFYWYRQILGQKVEFLVSFYNNEISEKSEIFDDQFSVERPDGSNFTLKIRSTKLEDSAMYFCASNLLAGGQETQYFGPGTRLLVL.

The chain links TRBV9 to TRBJ1-2; unclear D gene. The CDR3 covers 14 residues. V dropped 0 bases and J dropped 4 bases, with 10 bases sitting between them. Per germline, CDR1 SGDLS and CDR2 YYNGEE. In nucleotides, the CDR3 is TGTGCCAGCAGCGTAGGTGGTGTTGGCTATGGCTACACCTTC. It codes for CASSVGGVGYGYTF.

CDR3 amino acids: CASSPGTVGDEPKNIQYF. CDR3 DNA: TGTGCCAGCAGTCCGGGGACGGTGGGAGATGAGCCCAAAAACATTCAGTACTTC. The genes are TRBV27 and TRBJ2-4; D is possibly TRBD1 or TRBD2 (5 bases each). The V end lost 5 bases, the J end lost 2 bases, and 22 bases lay between the germline ends. This CDR3 has 18 residues. From germline, CDR1 is MNHEY and CDR2 SMNVEV (reference sequence).

The chain uses TRBV24-1 and TRBJ1-2; D is ambiguous. V lost 1 base, J lost 2 bases, and 1 base lay in between. Per the germline V gene, CDR1 is KGHDR and CDR2 is SFDVKD. The CDR3 has 12 amino acids. Written as DNA, the CDR3 is TGTGCCACCAGTGATTTCAACTATGGCTACACCTTC. Its protein is CATSDFNYGYTF.

The gene calls are TRBV5-1 and TRBJ2-4, with D uncertain. CDR1 and CDR2 (germline): SGHRS, YFSETQ. This CDR3 spans 15 amino acids. V was cut by 0 bases and J by 1 base, with 8 bases left in between. Here the CDR3 reads CASSLEWAAKNIQYF. In DNA, the CDR3 is TGCGCCAGCAGCTTGGAGTGGGCCGCCAAAAACATTCAGTACTTC.